Sequencing of this T cell receptor beta chain was carried out in a study of T cell responses to AZD1222 COVID-19 vaccine. Overall study: Second doses at about 4 or about 12 weeks were pooled.

Study-wide findings and caveats: Vaccine-associated CD4 TCRs spanned spike, dominant at 160-218 and 743-854. Baseline seropositives among AZD1222 recipients totaled only five to seven.

TCRdb's table, derived via immunoSEQ multiplex PCR, lists solely in-frame clones and lacks some. The sample shows roughly 100,000 clones, roughly 90% of them seen only once. Germline V lookup: CDR1 KGHDR, CDR2 SFDVKD. The CDR3 is made up of 19 amino acids. V lost 4 bases to trimming and J lost 4 bases; unmatched junction nucleotides: 19. Comment on this clone: Its antigen is as yet unknown.

The sequences come from peripheral blood, collected on day 0 of AZD1222 vaccination. The chain carries TRBV24-1 and TRBJ2-3, with TRBD1 matching 7 bases. The clonotype comes from an adult in good health. The CDR3 DNA reads TGTGCCACCAGTGACTCCCTGGGACAGTCATGGGTTCAGGCAGATACGCAGTATTTT. Protein product: CATSDSLGQSWVQADTQYF.